This record covers a single T cell receptor (beta chain). No cognate antigen has been identified for it. One base away there is no much larger clone; base qualities are not given. The data stem from a study of blood T cell repertoires in COVID-19 (dated by TCRdb to 2018 to 2020). General notes on the study: Samples covering the acute and convalescent phases of COVID-19 were provided by collaborators in the United States, Italy and Spain. The samples were drawn from the first 160 participants of the ongoing ImmuneRACE study and from some 1,300 subjects provided by 6 global collaborators. Deeply sampled blood TCRbeta repertoires from subjects exposed to, actively infected with, or recovered from COVID-19 were included in the dataset. The material from the prospective study consisted of cDNA or gDNA derived from T cells, B-cell-depleted T cells, or PBMCs. Nearly every sample came with metadata listing a de-identified subject ID, COVID-19 status, age in years and sex. The repertoires were released in a freely available public database intended as a resource for research on the immune response to SARS-CoV-2. HLA class I and class II types, where available, came from metadata supplied by the sample provider rather than from assay-based typing.

The collaborating institutions used their own protocols to collect whole blood in K2EDTA tubes. For TCRbeta analysis, collaborators shipped samples in one of three forms: frozen whole blood, isolated PBMCs, or DNA extracted from either of those sample types. Overall study outcomes, separate from this receptor: How much clinical and demographic metadata was included differed by source and by participant, and the metadata was provided uncurated.

TCRbeta CDR3 regions were amplified from genomic DNA using the immunoSEQ Assay, a bias-controlled multiplex PCR. In the source study's methods: Within the assay, amplification of reference gene primers was used to estimate how many nucleated cells each sample contained. To quantify the absolute abundance of each unique TCRbeta CDR3 rearrangement, sequence reads were collapsed and filtered. For each sample, productive Simpson clonality was calculated as the square root of Simpson's diversity index over productive rearrangements. TCRdb mirrors the immuneACCESS table, restricted to in-frame sequences. Some clones are absent from its copies; in checked studies, under half trace to an unresolved V gene, and the reason for the others is unknown. The V and J calls and the clone size are those of that table, but D and trimming were determined from the DNA. For this sample there are roughly 110,000 clones; roughly 80% appear just once. 4.2% of the sample is taken by the ten largest.

The germline V gene (reference sequence) gives CDR1 as MNHEY and CDR2 as SMNVEV. The CDR3 starts with the cysteine, ends with the phenylalanine, and has 13 residues. Kept here is only the CDR3 DNA, which spans 39 bases and is read in frame from base 1. Trimming costs V 0 bases and J 12 bases, and their ends lie 12 bases apart. The sequence was collected from a human donor in a cohort sampled during active COVID-19. The chain was built from TRBV27 and TRBJ2-1; 5 matching bases give a weak D call of TRBD1. Sequencing input: peripheral blood. The nucleotides read TGTGCCAGCAGTTTATCAGCTCCCACAGGGCAGTTCTTC. The translation is CASSLSAPTGQFF.